These T cell receptor beta chains were read from a single sample in a study of T cells expressing NK-cell markers. Following a re-call of the 5' RACE reads, TCRdb has one entry per CDR3 protein and lacks DNA. Here the sample table reports around 380,000 distinct CDR3 sequences. Source material: blood T cells: a sorted CD56 or NKG2C T cell subset, CD4+ or CD8+ T cells, or bulk PBMC T cells (not recorded which). The receptor set was obtained from a woman aged 45-65 years in good health. CDR3s include the opening cysteine and the closing phenylalanine or tryptophan.

TRBJ2-1 TRBV12-3/TRBV12-4 CASRATLEQFF
TRBJ1-4 TRBV12-3/TRBV12-4 CASGEAATNEKLFF
TRBJ2-1 TRBV7-2 CASSSEALINEQFF
TRBJ1-1 TRBV5-1 CASSSEGAYPEAFF
TRBJ2-1 TRBV27 CASTVSSAYNEQFF
TRBJ2-7 TRBV7-8 CASGKRSYEQYF
TRBJ2-3 TRBV15 CATSRGTRADTQYF
TRBJ2-1 TRBV18 CASSEMGTINNEQFF
TRBJ1-2 TRBV27 CASSPHTGVRGYTF
TRBJ1-2 TRBV10-3 CATSSGTGRSYTF
TRBJ2-1 TRBV6-6 CASSRTGANNEQFF
TRBJ2-1 TRBV6-1 CASSEAPVNEQFF
TRBJ2-1 TRBV7-9 CASSLEGLLAGGPAEQFF
TRBJ2-1 TRBV6-1 CASRTGRARGAQFF
TRBJ2-7 TRBV2 CASSPTRTEQYF
TRBJ2-2 TRBV7-9 CASSLRWRVPSNTGELFF
TRBJ2-7 TRBV5-5 CASSPPGLTSYEQYF
TRBJ2-2 TRBV28 CASSSLAWNTGELFF
TRBJ2-2 TRBV5-5 CASREEGQGIPGELFF
TRBJ2-2 TRBV5-1 CASSPESSGSANTGELFF
TRBJ2-1 TRBV7-9 CASSSTGLEQFF
TRBJ1-1 TRBV7-9 CASSLQGPRNTEAFF
TRBJ2-1 TRBV30 CAWKGQGAYNEQFF
TRBJ2-5 TRBV11-3 CASRKWTSGRASYETQYF
TRBJ2-1 TRBV12-3/TRBV12-4 CASSLAGYEQFF
TRBJ1-1 TRBV20-1 CSARDPVTEAFF
TRBJ2-1 TRBV4-1 CASSQLAGTPYNEQFF
TRBJ2-1 TRBV5-1 CASSPLSPSGKVF
TRBJ2-5 TRBV5-6 CASSSPPQVGQETQYF
TRBJ2-2 TRBV4-2 CASSQTTGSGRVGELFF
TRBJ2-1 TRBV27 CASSSGLAYNEQFF
TRBJ2-4 TRBV15 CATSRDEGLVDIQYF
TRBJ2-2 TRBV12-3/TRBV12-4 CASSSEGPRSGELFF
TRBJ1-2 TRBV5-1 CASSLDGRVSGYTF
TRBJ2-2 TRBV4-1 CASSQTVGTVTGELFF
TRBJ1-1 TRBV19 CASREGPSTLNTEAFF
TRBJ2-1 TRBV7-9 CASSLEGGRTRNEQFF
TRBJ1-5 TRBV12-3/TRBV12-4 CASSFSGGNQPQHF
TRBJ1-1 TRBV13 CASSYKQGIEAFF
TRBJ2-3 TRBV11-2 CASSLSSGRAGDTQYF
TRBJ1-1 TRBV18 CASSPRSHTGRSEAFF
TRBJ2-5 TRBV20-1 CSAPRLGETQYF
TRBJ1-5 TRBV12-3/TRBV12-4 CASSRQGEGNQPQHF
TRBJ2-3 TRBV6-1 CATLPGTDTQYF
TRBJ1-2 TRBV29-1 CSAPSGPGYGYTF
TRBJ2-1 TRBV11-3 CASSSATISYNEQFF
TRBJ2-1 TRBV7-9 CASSAPVEYEQFF
TRBJ1-1 TRBV7-3 CASRAQGSGTEAFF
TRBJ2-1 TRBV5-6 CASSARGQPVNEQFF
TRBJ2-5 TRBV5-1 CASSLGLAGIQETQYF
TRBJ2-1 TRBV3-1 CASSRRINEQFF
TRBJ2-1 TRBV29-1 CSVEEATHEQFF
TRBJ2-5 TRBV5-1 CASSRDSRQETQYF
TRBJ1-1 TRBV5-1 CASSPGQGALNTEAFF
TRBJ2-5 TRBV20-1 CSAPRRREVETQYF